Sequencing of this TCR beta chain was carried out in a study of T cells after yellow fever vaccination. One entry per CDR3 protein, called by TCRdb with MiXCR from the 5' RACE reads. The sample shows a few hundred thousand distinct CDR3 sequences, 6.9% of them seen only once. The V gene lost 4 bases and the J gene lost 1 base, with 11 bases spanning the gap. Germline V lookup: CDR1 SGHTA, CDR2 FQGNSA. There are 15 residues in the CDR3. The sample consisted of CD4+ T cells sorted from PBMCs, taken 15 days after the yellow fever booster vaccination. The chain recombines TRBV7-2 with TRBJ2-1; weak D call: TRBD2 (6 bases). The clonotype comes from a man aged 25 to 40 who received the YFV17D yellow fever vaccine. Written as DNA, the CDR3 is TGTGCCAGCAGCTCCGAGCGGGCGTCCTACAATGAGCAGTTCTTC. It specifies CASSSERASYNEQFF.